The sequence of this T cell receptor beta chain was determined in a study of blood T cell repertoires in COVID-19. Here immunoSEQ multiplex PCR was the method, and the copy in TCRdb shows in-frame clones only, minus some. This sample has hundreds of thousands of clones; 75% to 90% occur once, and the top ten carry approximately 10%. It was during active infection that Seattle patients were enrolled and then longitudinally followed. Germline V gene sequence: CDR1 SEHNR, CDR2 FQNEAQ (reference sequence). This CDR3 contains 14 residues. Trimming shortened V by 1 base and J by 2 bases, and 9 bases separated the two germline ends.

The receptor was isolated from a woman in her 70s with COVID-19, enrolled during active disease. The sequenced sample consisted of peripheral blood. The rearrangement links TRBV7-9 to TRBJ2-7; D not resolved. The CDR3 loop is CASSLGQPPYEQYF. CDR3 sequence (DNA): TGTGCCAGCAGCTTAGGGCAACCGCCCTACGAGCAGTACTTC.